A single sample is the source of the 18 T cell receptor beta chains below, sequenced in a study of cytomegalovirus exposure and HLA in healthy donors. PCR employed 60 Vbeta and 13 Jbeta primers. Generated by immunoSEQ multiplex PCR, the TCRdb table keeps only in-frame clones and is missing some. The table records 110,000 or so clones, under 90% of them present only once. Sequencing was carried out using PBMCs. The receptors shown here come from a woman younger than 45 in good health and CMV-seronegative.

The rearrangement joins TRBV7-9 to TRBJ1-6, with TRBD1 as a possible D gene (5 bases). This CDR3 is built from 15 residues. Germline loops: CDR1 SEHNR, CDR2 FQNEAQ (reference sequence). Trimming took 7 bases from V and 6 from J, leaving 16 bases between them. CDR3 loop: CASKLDGGINSPLHF. CDR3 nucleotides: TGTGCCAGCAAACTAGATGGGGGGATTAATTCACCCCTCCACTTT.

The chain links TRBV6-1 to TRBJ2-5, with TRBD2 matching 9 bases. The junction had 4 bases not matched to a gene; V was cut back by 6 bases and J by 5 bases. CDR3 size: 13 residues. Germline CDR1 is MNHNS and CDR2 is SASEGT. CDR3 bases: TGTGCCAGCAGAAGCGGGAGGAAGGAGACCCAGTACTTC. Its translation is CASRSGRKETQYF.

This rearrangement joins TRBV4-3 to TRBJ2-5, with TRBD2 matching over 11 bases. The CDR3 covers 17 residues. The V gene's germline CDR1 is LGHNA and CDR2 YSLEER. The J segment lost 4 bases and the V segment lost 0 bases, leaving 7 bases of the junction unmatched. CDR3 region: CASSQETLTSGRETQYF. CDR3 DNA sequence: TGCGCCAGCAGCCAAGAAACTCTCACTAGCGGGAGAGAGACCCAGTACTTC.

The J gene is TRBJ2-5, the V gene TRBV7-8; 7 positions match TRBD2. CDR1 is SGHVS, CDR2 FQNEAQ, per germline. Trimming cost V 5 bases and J 1 base; bases outside gene matches: 10. This CDR3 comprises 16 residues. The CDR3 DNA reads TGTGCCAGCAGCGAGGCCGCGACTAGCTCCCAAGAGACCCAGTACTTC. Translation gives CASSEAATSSQETQYF. The entire variable domain, with the rest obtained from reference TRBV7-8 and TRBJ2-5, is as follows: GAGVSQSPRYKVAKRGQDVALRCDPISGHVSLFWYQQALGQGPEFLTYFQNEAQLDKSGLPSDRFFAERPEGSVSTLKIQRTQQEDSAVYLCASSEAATSSQETQYFGPGTRLLVL.

The V and J genes are TRBV14 and TRBJ1-3; D unclear. Germline loops: CDR1 SGHDN, CDR2 FVKESK. The CDR3 is 12 amino acids. The V end lost 0 bases, the J end lost 11 bases, and 8 bases lay between the germline ends. CDR3 DNA sequence: TGTGCCAGCAGCCAAGACCCCCCCGCCATATATTTT. This encodes CASSQDPPAIYF.

This clone was seen just once. This sequence joins TRBV6-1 and TRBJ1-2; 8 positions agree with TRBD1. Looked up from germline, CDR1 is MNHNS and CDR2 is SASEGT. The CDR3 runs to 18 residues. V was pared by 3 bases and J by 4 bases, with 16 bases of the junction left unmatched. DNA for the CDR3: TGTGCCAGCAGTGACAGTCTGGGACAGGATTCTCCCCTCTATGGCTACACCTTC. This sequence encodes CASSDSLGQDSPLYGYTF.

The CDR3 sequence: CASSMRGQGYYGYTF. In DNA, the CDR3 is TGTGCCAGTAGTATGAGGGGACAGGGTTACTATGGCTACACCTTC. The chain is built from TRBV19 and TRBJ1-2; 9 bases fit TRBD1. In germline, CDR1 is LNHDA, CDR2 SQIVND (reference sequence). The trim removed 3 bases at V and 3 bases at J, leaving 5 bases unmatched. This CDR3 comprises 15 residues.

The chain joins TRBV9 to TRBJ2-2; 8 bases match TRBD2. The germline CDR1 and CDR2 sequences are SGDLS and YYNGEE. CDR3 size: 15 residues. The V gene end was trimmed by 1 base and the J gene end by 5 bases; junction bases not matched to a gene: 4. CDR3 protein: CASSVMAGGTGELFF. As DNA, the CDR3 is TGTGCCAGCAGCGTAATGGCGGGAGGTACCGGGGAGCTGTTTTTT.

The chain is built from TRBV6-6 and TRBJ2-5, with 8 bases aligning to TRBD2. The CDR3 has 16 residues. Germline-derived CDR1 and CDR2 are MNHNY and SVGAGI (reference sequence). Here the CDR3 reads CAITPRSGSLQETQYF. DNA of the CDR3: TGTGCGATTACCCCACGGAGCGGGAGTTTACAAGAGACCCAGTACTTC.

The table lists this clone with a few counts. The chain employs TRBV5-6 and TRBJ2-5, with D possibly TRBD2 on 6 matching bases. Germline V lookup: CDR1 SGHDT, CDR2 YYEEEE. The V gene lost 0 bases and the J gene lost 5 bases, with 17 bases spanning the gap. The CDR3 has 16 residues. CDR3 loop: CASSLGGTGRRETQYF. The CDR3 nucleotides are TGTGCCAGCAGCTTGGGGGGGACTGGTCGCCGTGAGACCCAGTACTTC.

The chain links TRBV9 to TRBJ2-5; TRBD2 matches at 9 bases. V lost 4 bases and J lost 4; bases outside the gene matches: 14. CDR3 length: 17 amino acids. The germline V gene has CDR1 SGDLS and CDR2 YYNGEE. The CDR3 is CASSPSPILAGLETQYF. CDR3 bases: TGTGCCAGCAGCCCTTCCCCCATACTAGCGGGCCTAGAGACCCAGTACTTC.

The chain couples TRBV6-6 to TRBJ2-7; 8 bases line up with TRBD2. CDR3 length equals 15 residues. J lost 2 bases, V lost 2 bases, and 5 bases had no gene match. Germline V gene sequence: CDR1 MNHNY, CDR2 SVGAGI (reference sequence). DNA of the CDR3: TGTGCCAGCAGTTACCCAACTAGCGGAACCTACGAGCAGTACTTC. It specifies CASSYPTSGTYEQYF.

The chain recombines TRBV5-8 with TRBJ2-1; 9 bases match TRBD2. V gave up 5 bases and J gave up 7 bases; unmatched junction bases: 13. The CDR3 is made up of 16 amino acids. Germline CDR1 is SGHTS and CDR2 is YDEGEE. The CDR3 loop is CASRPTAREGQNEQFF. The CDR3 region has the DNA TGTGCCAGCAGACCAACAGCGCGGGAGGGCCAAAATGAGCAGTTCTTC.

The chain has TRBV18 and TRBJ2-7; 9 bases fit TRBD1. This CDR3 has 15 amino acids. V was clipped by 5 bases and J by 3 bases; unmatched bases: 8. Germline CDR1 reads KGHSH; CDR2 reads LQKENI. In nucleotides, the CDR3 is TGTGCCAGCTCATTACCGGGACAGGGTGTCTACGAGCAGTACTTC. Its translation: CASSLPGQGVYEQYF.

V is TRBV7-9 and J is TRBJ2-2; 7 nucleotides align to TRBD1. The CDR3 consists of 16 residues. V lost 5 bases and J lost 1; bases outside the gene matches: 7. Germline assignment: CDR1 SEHNR and CDR2 FQNEAQ (reference sequence). The CDR3 sequence: CASSDGTAWNTGELFF. CDR3 in DNA: TGTGCCAGCAGCGATGGGACAGCCTGGAACACCGGGGAGCTGTTTTTT.

The chain is built from TRBV11-3 and TRBJ2-3; 10 bases align to TRBD1. Germline CDR1 SGHNT, CDR2 YENEEA. The V segment lost 2 bases and the J segment 0 bases; nucleotides outside the gene matches: 11. This CDR3 comprises 19 residues. The CDR3: CASSLYSGPGQGSTDTQYF. CDR3 bases: TGTGCCAGCAGCTTATATAGTGGGCCGGGACAGGGGAGCACAGATACGCAGTATTTT.

CDR3 bases: TGTGCCAGCAGCAATGGCATTTTACCAGGTGAAAAACTGTTTTTT. Protein: CASSNGILPGEKLFF. The rearrangement joins TRBV7-2 to TRBJ1-4; D call uncertain. Per germline, CDR1 SGHTA and CDR2 FQGNSA. There are 15 residues in the CDR3. Trimming took off 5 bases at V and 7 bases at J, with 17 bases between the two ends.

The rearrangement joins TRBV20-1 to TRBJ1-1; D remains unclear. Germline V gene lookup returns CDR1 DFQATT and CDR2 SNEGSKA (reference sequence). The CDR3 covers 11 residues. V lost 3 bases to trimming and J lost 5 bases, with 7 bases between them. The CDR3 region is CSARRQTEAFF. For the CDR3, the DNA is TGCAGTGCTAGGCGCCAAACTGAAGCTTTCTTT.